This T cell receptor (beta chain) was recorded in a study of blood T cell repertoires in COVID-19. Study-wide context: Donors in the United States, Italy and Spain gave samples during acute or convalescent COVID-19. T cells, B-cell-depleted T cells, or PBMCs supplied cDNA or gDNA.

Original processing notes: It was from reference gene primer amplification that nucleated cell counts were estimated. Some clones are missing from TCRdb's copy, which holds only in-frame ones; the method was immunoSEQ multiplex PCR. The D gene and trimming were derived from the DNA, and the V and J assignments and clone size from that table. The sample comprises 30,000 to 40,000 clones, 75% to 90% of which are singletons, and 9.8% rests with the top ten. Specimen: peripheral blood. This TCR came from a human donor in a cohort sampled during active COVID-19.

The CDR3 loop is CASSQFSGPAGDNEQFF. The DNA of the CDR3 is TGTGCCAGCAGCCAATTTAGCGGGCCCGCGGGGGACAATGAGCAGTTCTTC. V usage is TRBV7-9 and J usage is TRBJ2-1, with 7 positions matching TRBD2. CDR3 length equals 17 residues. The germline V gene has CDR1 SEHNR and CDR2 FQNEAQ (reference sequence). V gave up 5 bases and J gave up 5 bases; unmatched junction bases: 15.